This entry lists 7 T cell receptor beta chains sequenced from one sample in a study of OX40 agonist ivuxolimab in advanced cancers. Profiling relied on immunoSEQ multiplex PCR, and the TCRdb table lists in-frame clones only, not all of them. The table includes about 95,000 clones, approximately 85% detected once. The sample consisted of CD4+ or CD8+ T cells sorted from blood, taken in a trial of the OX40 agonist ivuxolimab. The receptors shown here come from an adult with an advanced solid tumor such as melanoma, head and neck, liver or kidney cancer.

The chain joins TRBV5-1 to TRBJ2-1; no clear D. V shed 1 base and J shed 6 bases, with 11 bases lying between them. CDR3 length: 14 amino acids. Germline values: CDR1 SGHRS, CDR2 YFSETQ. The CDR3 protein is CASSLSHTGNEQFF. Written as DNA, the CDR3 is TGCGCCAGCAGCTTGAGCCACACTGGCAATGAGCAGTTCTTC.

The CDR3 nucleotides read TGTGCCAGCTCCCTCCCGGGGGACGAGCAGTACTTC. This encodes CASSLPGDEQYF. The chain joins TRBV18 to TRBJ2-7, with TRBD2 as a possible D gene (6 bases). Germline V gene data show CDR1 as KGHSH and CDR2 as LQKENI. The CDR3 is made up of 12 amino acids. V gave up 6 bases and J gave up 5 bases, with 11 bases separating them.

This clone was observed once. V gene TRBV11-1 combines with J gene TRBJ2-1, with D tentatively TRBD1 (6 bases). This CDR3 region has 19 residues. The germline V and J ends were trimmed by 2 bases and 0 bases, with 20 bases remaining between them. In germline, CDR1 is SGHAT, CDR2 FQDESV (reference sequence). The CDR3 region is CASSLSGDGAASSYNEQFF. The CDR3, as DNA: TGTGCCAGCAGCTTATCAGGGGACGGAGCGGCGAGCTCCTACAATGAGCAGTTCTTC.

This clone has a handful of counts. This sequence joins TRBV4-2 and TRBJ2-7; D call uncertain. The CDR3 spans 13 residues. V lost 0 bases, J lost 3 bases, and 6 bases lay in between. Germline V lookup: CDR1 LGHNA, CDR2 YNFKEQ. CDR3 protein: CASSQDHGYEQYF. In DNA form, the CDR3 reads TGTGCCAGCAGCCAAGATCACGGCTACGAGCAGTACTTC.

V usage is TRBV6-5 and J usage is TRBJ2-5; possible D gene TRBD2, 6 bases. Germline CDR1 is MNHEY and CDR2 is SVGAGI. The CDR3 spans 13 residues. V shed 2 bases and J shed 3 bases, with 7 bases lying between them. CDR3 sequence: CASSYRGKETQYF. In nucleotides, the CDR3 is TGTGCCAGCAGTTACCGGGGGAAAGAGACCCAGTACTTC.

This chain connects TRBV11-2 to TRBJ2-2, with TRBD2 identical over 13 bases. In germline, CDR1 is SGHAT, CDR2 FQNNGV. V lost 5 bases and J lost 3; bases outside the gene matches: 6. The CDR3 contains 17 residues. The CDR3 region has the DNA TGTGCCAGCAGCCCCGGGACTAGCGGGACTTACACCGGGGAGCTGTTTTTT. Its protein product is CASSPGTSGTYTGELFF.

The V and J genes are TRBV6-5 and TRBJ2-1; D uncertain. In germline, CDR1 is MNHEY, CDR2 SVGAGI. The CDR3 sequence is 11 residues long. V lost 5 bases and J 10 bases, leaving 9 bases between the germline ends. CDR3 in DNA: TGTGCCAGCAGTCTAGGAACGGAGCAGTTCTTC. Its translation is CASSLGTEQFF.